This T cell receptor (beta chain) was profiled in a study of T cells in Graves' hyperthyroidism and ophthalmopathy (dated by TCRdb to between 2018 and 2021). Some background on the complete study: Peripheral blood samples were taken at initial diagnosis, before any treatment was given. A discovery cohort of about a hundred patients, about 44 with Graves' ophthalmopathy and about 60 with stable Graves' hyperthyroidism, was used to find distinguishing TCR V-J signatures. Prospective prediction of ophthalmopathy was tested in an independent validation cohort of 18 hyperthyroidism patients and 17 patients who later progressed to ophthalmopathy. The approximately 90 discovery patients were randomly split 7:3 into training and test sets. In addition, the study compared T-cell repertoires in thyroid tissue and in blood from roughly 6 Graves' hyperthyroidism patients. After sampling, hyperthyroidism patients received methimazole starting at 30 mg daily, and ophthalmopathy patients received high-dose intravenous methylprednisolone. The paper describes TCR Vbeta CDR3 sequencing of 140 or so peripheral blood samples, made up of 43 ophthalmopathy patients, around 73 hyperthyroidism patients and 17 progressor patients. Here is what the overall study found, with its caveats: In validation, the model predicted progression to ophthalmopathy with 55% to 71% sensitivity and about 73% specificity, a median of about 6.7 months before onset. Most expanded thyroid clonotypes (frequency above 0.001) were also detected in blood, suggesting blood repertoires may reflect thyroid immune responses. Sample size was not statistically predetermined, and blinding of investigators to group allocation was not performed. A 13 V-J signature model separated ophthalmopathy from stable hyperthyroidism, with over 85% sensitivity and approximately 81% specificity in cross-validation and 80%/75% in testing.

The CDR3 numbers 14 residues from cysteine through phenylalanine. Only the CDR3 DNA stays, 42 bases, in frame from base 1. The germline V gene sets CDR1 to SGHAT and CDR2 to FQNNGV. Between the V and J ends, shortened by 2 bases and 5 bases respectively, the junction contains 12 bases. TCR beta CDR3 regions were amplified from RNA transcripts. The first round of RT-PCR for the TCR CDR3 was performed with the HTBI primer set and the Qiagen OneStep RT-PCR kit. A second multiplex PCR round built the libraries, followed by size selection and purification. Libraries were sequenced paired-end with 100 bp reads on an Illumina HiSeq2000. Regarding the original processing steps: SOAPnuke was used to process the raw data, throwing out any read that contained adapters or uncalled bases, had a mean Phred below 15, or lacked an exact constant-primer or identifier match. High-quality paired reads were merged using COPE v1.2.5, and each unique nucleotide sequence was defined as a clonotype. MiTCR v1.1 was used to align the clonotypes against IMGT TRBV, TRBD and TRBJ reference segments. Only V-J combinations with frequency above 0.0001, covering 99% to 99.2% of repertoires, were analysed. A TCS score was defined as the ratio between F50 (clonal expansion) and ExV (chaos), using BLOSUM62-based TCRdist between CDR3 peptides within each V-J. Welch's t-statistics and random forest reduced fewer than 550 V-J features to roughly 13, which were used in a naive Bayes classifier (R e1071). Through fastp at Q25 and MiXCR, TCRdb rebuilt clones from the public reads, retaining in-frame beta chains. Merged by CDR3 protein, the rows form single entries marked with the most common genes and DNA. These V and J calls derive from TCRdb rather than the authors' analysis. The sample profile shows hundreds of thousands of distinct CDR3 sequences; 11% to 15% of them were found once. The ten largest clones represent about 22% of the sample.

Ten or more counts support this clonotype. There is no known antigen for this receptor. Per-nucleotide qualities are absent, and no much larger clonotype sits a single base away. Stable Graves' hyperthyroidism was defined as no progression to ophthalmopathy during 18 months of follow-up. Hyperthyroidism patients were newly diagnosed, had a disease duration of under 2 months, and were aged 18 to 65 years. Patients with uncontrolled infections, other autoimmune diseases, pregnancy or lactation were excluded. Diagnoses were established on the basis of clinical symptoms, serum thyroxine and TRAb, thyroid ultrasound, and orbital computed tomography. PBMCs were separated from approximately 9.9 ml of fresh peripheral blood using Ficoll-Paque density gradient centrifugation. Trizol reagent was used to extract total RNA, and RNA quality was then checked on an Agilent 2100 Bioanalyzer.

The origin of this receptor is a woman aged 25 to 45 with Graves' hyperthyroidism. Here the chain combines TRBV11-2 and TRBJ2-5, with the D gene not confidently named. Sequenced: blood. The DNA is TGTGCCAGCAGCTTAATTATGGAAAGGGAGACCCAGTACTTC. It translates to CASSLIMERETQYF.